The entry below describes one T cell receptor (beta chain). Its specificity is not known. Splitting of each subset's genomic DNA was done evenly across several immunoSEQ plates. Authors' data handling: ImmunoSEQ sequences covered only the junction and lacked quality scores; filtering therefore differed. Here immunoSEQ multiplex PCR was the method, and the copy in TCRdb shows in-frame clones only, minus some. V, J and clone size were drawn from that table, and D and trimming were deduced from the DNA. The sample yields over 1.5 million clones, roughly 98% seen once. Germline CDR1 is SGHDN and CDR2 is FVKESK. V was clipped by 3 bases and J by 0 bases, with 9 bases between them. This CDR3 comprises 14 residues. The entry originates in a study of shared clonotypes between healthy human individuals. Study information: Two women and three men aged 18 to 49 served as donors.

General observations from the study: Richness estimates generally favored naive over memory subsets.

This receptor was taken from a man aged 25-40 years in good health. The chain carries TRBV14 and TRBJ2-7, with no clear D. What was sequenced was naive CD4+ T cells sorted from blood. The subset denotes: CD45RA+ positively selected. The CDR3 is CASSQSSISYEQYF. The CDR3 region has the DNA TGTGCCAGCAGCCAGAGTAGCATCTCCTACGAGCAGTACTTC.